The 9 T cell receptor beta chains below come from one sample, sequenced in a study of PD-L1 blockade in urothelial cancer. Data came from immunoSEQ multiplex PCR; TCRdb stores just in-frame clones and leaves some out. The sample records roughly 100,000 clones, approximately 85% being singletons. This material consisted of PBMCs, taken around atezolizumab (anti-PD-L1) treatment. Receptor source: a man over 45 with urothelial cancer.

CDR3 amino acids: CASSLGTEVYEQYF. CDR3 sequence (DNA): TGTGCCAGCAGCTTGGGGACAGAAGTTTACGAGCAGTACTTC. J is TRBJ2-7 and V is TRBV5-4; weak D call: TRBD1 (6 bases). V gave up 0 bases and J gave up 4 bases, with 11 bases separating them. CDR1 is SGHNT and CDR2 is YYREEE in the germline V gene (reference sequence). The CDR3 spans 14 residues.

The chain joins TRBV6-1 to TRBJ1-1; TRBD1 matches 8 bases. CDR1 is MNHNS and CDR2 is SASEGT in the germline V gene. V lost 8 bases and J lost 3; bases outside the gene matches: 8. The CDR3 covers 14 residues. CDR3 DNA: TGTGCCAGCCTACAGGGGGGGGTAGACACTGAAGCTTTCTTT. Residues: CASLQGGVDTEAFF.

The rearrangement joins TRBV30 to TRBJ1-5; 7 bases fit TRBD1. The germline V gene encodes CDR1 GTSNPN and CDR2 SVGIG (reference sequence). The CDR3 has 14 amino acids. The J segment lost 2 bases and the V segment lost 2 bases, leaving 3 bases of the junction unmatched. DNA for the CDR3: TGTGCCTGGAGTCCAACAGGGGGCAATCAGCCCCAGCATTTT. Its translation is CAWSPTGGNQPQHF.

The chain has TRBV19 and TRBJ2-3; D may be TRBD1 (7 bases). The CDR3 spans 12 residues. V lost 6 bases, J lost 5 bases, and 9 bases lay in between. Per germline, CDR1 LNHDA and CDR2 SQIVND (reference sequence). In DNA, the CDR3 is TGTGCCAGTAGCCAGGGGGGAGATACGCAGTATTTT. It encodes CASSQGGDTQYF.

This clone was observed a few times. The CDR3 spells CSATSLRGYTF. The CDR3 DNA is TGCAGTGCTACCAGCTTGAGGGGCTACACCTTC. The rearrangement links TRBV20-1 to TRBJ1-2, with D hard to call. The CDR3 extends over 11 amino acids. Germline V CDR1 and CDR2: DFQATT, SNEGSKA (reference sequence). V dropped 4 bases and J dropped 8 bases, with 11 bases sitting between them.

The chain carries TRBV2 and TRBJ2-2; D perhaps matches TRBD1 (6 bases). This CDR3 contains 15 residues. The germline gives CDR1 SNHLY, CDR2 FYNNEI. V was clipped by 6 bases and J by 1 base, with 12 bases between them. The CDR3 bases are TGTGCCAGCAGAACCCAGGGGCTGAACACCGGGGAGCTGTTTTTT. It yields the protein CASRTQGLNTGELFF.

The genes are TRBV5-1 and TRBJ2-1, with TRBD2 matching over 7 bases. The V segment lost 4 bases and the J segment 2 bases; nucleotides outside the gene matches: 3. Germline loops: CDR1 SGHRS, CDR2 YFSETQ. The CDR3 runs to 14 residues. The DNA for the CDR3 is TGCGCCAGCAGCGGCGGGAGCCCCTACAATGAGCAGTTCTTC. Protein sequence: CASSGGSPYNEQFF.

The rearrangement joins TRBV2 to TRBJ2-2; D possibly corresponds to TRBD2 (6 bases). Germline CDR1 SNHLY, CDR2 FYNNEI. This CDR3 is built from 17 residues. V shed 4 bases and J shed 0 bases, with 15 bases lying between them. CDR3 nucleotides: TGTGCCAGCAGTGGAGGAACTAGCAGTTCGAACACCGGGGAGCTGTTTTTT. Translated, it gives CASSGGTSSSNTGELFF.

The CDR3 DNA follows: TGTGCCAGCAGTTCAACCAGGGGGTCTGGGGCCAACGTCCTGACTTTC. Its translation is CASSSTRGSGANVLTF. The chain joins TRBV2 to TRBJ2-6, with 7 bases lining up with TRBD1. In germline, CDR1 is SNHLY, CDR2 FYNNEI. V was clipped by 5 bases and J by 1 base; unmatched bases: 5. This CDR3 has 16 amino acids.